This record concerns one T cell receptor beta chain sequence. What it binds is unknown. TCR beta libraries carry UMIs added by 5'RACE template switching. No DNA is given; TCRdb re-called the 5' RACE reads and lists each CDR3 protein once. The repertoire shows some 340,000 distinct CDR3 sequences; the top ten hold roughly 5.2%. This record comes from a study of T cells expressing NK-cell markers. Notes on the study in general: One observes that, in a handful of donors, these clonotypes were also the leading ones within the CD3+CD56-NKG2C+ fraction.

Material for sequencing was blood T cells: a sorted CD56 or NKG2C T cell subset, CD4+ or CD8+ T cells, or bulk PBMC T cells (not recorded which). The receptor was isolated from a man between 18 and 69 years old in good health.

CDR3 loop: CASSFNRENSPLHF. V and J are TRBV5-1 and TRBJ1-6; TCRdb designates TRBD1, a call that cannot be tested without DNA. CDR1 is SGHRS, CDR2 YFSETQ, per germline. This CDR3 has 14 amino acids.